Sequencing of this TCR beta chain was carried out in a study of shared clonotypes between healthy human individuals. Sequencing was performed with immunoSEQ multiplex PCR; in TCRdb, only in-frame clones are kept and a portion is missing. Altogether roughly 2.5 million clones are present, roughly 92% being singletons, with the ten largest covering 0.11% to 0.15%. CD45RA+ naive and CD45RA-negative memory subsets were separated from CD4+ cells. This receptor was identified in a man in his late teens or twenties in good health. Sequencing used naive CD4+ T cells sorted from blood. As for subset: CD45RA+ positively selected.

The CDR3 is CSVPGPGRTDTQYF. For the CDR3, the DNA is TGCAGCGTTCCGGGCCCAGGGAGGACAGATACGCAGTATTTT. The chain carries TRBV29-1 and TRBJ2-3, with D tentatively TRBD2 (6 bases). The germline V gene encodes CDR1 SQVTM and CDR2 ANQGSEA. V was pared by 5 bases and J by 3 bases, with 15 bases between. The CDR3 runs 14 residues.